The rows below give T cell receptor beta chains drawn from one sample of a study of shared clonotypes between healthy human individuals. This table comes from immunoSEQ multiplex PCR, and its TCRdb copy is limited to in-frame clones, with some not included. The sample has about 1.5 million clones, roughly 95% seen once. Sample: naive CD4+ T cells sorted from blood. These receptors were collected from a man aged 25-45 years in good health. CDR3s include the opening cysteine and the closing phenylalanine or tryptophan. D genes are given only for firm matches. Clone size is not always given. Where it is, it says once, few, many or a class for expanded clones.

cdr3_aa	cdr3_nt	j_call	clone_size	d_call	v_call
CASSSDSYEQYF	TGTGCCAGCAGTTCTGATAGTTACGAGCAGTACTTC	TRBJ2-7	-	-	TRBV28
CASSLDRPYEQYF	TGCGCCAGCAGCTTGGACAGGCCCTACGAGCAGTACTTC	TRBJ2-7	-	-	TRBV5-1
CASRQWDTGNTIYF	TGTGCCAGCAGACAGTGGGACACAGGAAACACCATATATTTT	TRBJ1-3	-	-	TRBV2
CASSPGWTNEKLFF	TGTGCCAGCAGCCCGGGGTGGACTAATGAAAAACTGTTTTTT	TRBJ1-4	-	-	TRBV7-9
CASSHKTGAGANVLTF	TGTGCCAGCAGCCATAAAACAGGGGCTGGGGCCAACGTCCTGACTTTC	TRBJ2-6	-	TRBD1	TRBV7-9
CSVEQGAGQPQHF	TGCAGCGTGGAGCAGGGGGCAGGGCAGCCCCAGCATTTT	TRBJ1-5	-	TRBD1	TRBV29-1
CASSFYATRASVEQFF	TGTGCCAGCAGCTTTTATGCGACTAGGGCATCGGTTGAGCAGTTCTTC	TRBJ2-1	-	-	TRBV5-8
CASHRDVNTEAFF	TGTGCCAGTCACAGGGATGTGAACACTGAAGCTTTCTTT	TRBJ1-1	-	-	TRBV6-5
CASSEARGLAGSTDTQYF	TGTGCCAGCAGTGAAGCGCGAGGACTAGCGGGAAGCACAGATACGCAGTATTTT	TRBJ2-3	-	TRBD2	TRBV6-1
CASSLVARLMDSPFYEQYF	TGTGCCAGCAGCTTGGTAGCCCGGTTGATGGACAGCCCCTTCTACGAGCAGTACTTC	TRBJ2-7	-	-	TRBV5-8
CASSFTRDTGELFF	TGTGCCAGCAGCTTTACCCGGGACACCGGGGAGCTGTTTTTT	TRBJ2-2	-	-	TRBV7-2
CASSAGLAEETQYF	TGTGCCAGCAGCGCGGGACTAGCGGAAGAGACCCAGTACTTC	TRBJ2-5	-	TRBD2	TRBV9
CASSPRQTDYEQYF	TGCGCCAGCAGCCCTCGACAGACGGACTACGAGCAGTACTTC	TRBJ2-7	-	-	TRBV5-1
CSVTGRLFTDTQYF	TGCAGCGTTACGGGACGTCTATTCACAGATACGCAGTATTTT	TRBJ2-3	-	-	TRBV29-1
CASSIAQGPEYF	TGTGCCAGTAGTATAGCACAGGGGCCGGAGTACTTC	TRBJ2-7	-	TRBD1	TRBV19
CASSSIPLGAEAFF	TGTGCCAGCAGCTCGATACCACTGGGCGCTGAAGCTTTCTTT	TRBJ1-1	-	-	TRBV5-5
CASSVDRAVTEAFF	TGTGCCAGCAGTGTCGACAGGGCGGTCACTGAAGCTTTCTTT	TRBJ1-1	-	TRBD1	TRBV6-1
CARQDSTRNEQFF	TGTGCCAGACAGGATAGTACAAGGAATGAGCAGTTCTTC	TRBJ2-1	-	-	TRBV2
CASSLRGDIWTQYF	TGTGCCAGCAGCTTAAGGGGAGACATATGGACGCAGTATTTT	TRBJ2-3	-	-	TRBV13
CASSLGPRIDYGYTF	TGCGCCAGCAGCTTGGGGCCGCGTATCGACTATGGCTACACCTTC	TRBJ1-2	-	-	TRBV5-1
CASSLGVVRSSNTGELFF	TGCGCCAGCAGCTTGGGGGTGGTCCGAAGCTCGAACACCGGGGAGCTGTTTTTT	TRBJ2-2	-	-	TRBV5-1
CASSDILSGRTNTQYF	TGTGCCAGCAGCGATATACTTAGCGGGAGAACAAATACGCAGTATTTT	TRBJ2-3	-	TRBD2	TRBV2
CASSHRDGYEQYF	TGCGCCAGCAGCCACCGGGACGGCTACGAGCAGTACTTC	TRBJ2-7	-	-	TRBV5-1
CASSSGSGAYNEQFF	TGTGCTAGCAGCTCAGGATCGGGAGCCTACAATGAGCAGTTCTTC	TRBJ2-1	once	-	TRBV7-7
CASSPVFNTEAFF	TGTGCCAGCTCACCAGTTTTCAACACTGAAGCTTTCTTT	TRBJ1-1	-	-	TRBV18
CASSPGGYEQYF	TGTGCCAGCTCACCTGGCGGGTACGAGCAGTACTTC	TRBJ2-7	-	-	TRBV18
CASSPRADTQYF	TGTGCCAGCAGCCCTAGGGCAGATACGCAGTATTTT	TRBJ2-3	-	-	TRBV2
CAWTQGAYGYTF	TGTGCCTGGACACAGGGGGCGTATGGCTACACCTTC	TRBJ1-2	-	TRBD1	TRBV30
CASSAAISGNPYEQYF	TGTGCCAGCAGCGCGGCGATTAGCGGAAACCCCTACGAGCAGTACTTC	TRBJ2-7	-	-	TRBV5-4
CASTSPRDRGTYEQYF	TGTGCCAGCACCTCCCCCCGGGACAGGGGAACCTACGAGCAGTACTTC	TRBJ2-7	-	TRBD1	TRBV11-2
CASSDRVNTGELFF	TGTGCCAGCAGTGACAGGGTGAACACCGGGGAGCTGTTTTTT	TRBJ2-2	once	-	TRBV2
CATSSGGGLNSNTEAFF	TGTGCCACCAGCTCAGGGGGCGGCTTAAATTCGAACACTGAAGCTTTCTTT	TRBJ1-1	once	TRBD1	TRBV15
CASRRLGGETQYF	TGTGCCAGCAGGCGACTGGGAGGAGAGACCCAGTACTTC	TRBJ2-5	-	-	TRBV6-1
CASSYDRGRGGNEQFF	TGTGCCAGCAGTTACGACAGGGGGCGCGGGGGGAATGAGCAGTTCTTC	TRBJ2-1	-	TRBD1	TRBV27
CASSMLGQTTTDTQYF	TGTGCCAGTAGTATGCTGGGACAGACTACCACAGATACGCAGTATTTT	TRBJ2-3	-	TRBD1	TRBV19
CASSPVGTSGRYSYEQYF	TGTGCCAGCTCACCAGTGGGGACTAGCGGGAGGTACTCCTACGAGCAGTACTTC	TRBJ2-7	-	TRBD2	TRBV18
CASSEMRDPNEQYF	TGTGCCAGCAGTGAAATGAGGGACCCCAACGAGCAGTACTTC	TRBJ2-7	-	-	TRBV2
CASSLASASGGYEQYF	TGTGCCAGCAGCTTAGCTTCGGCGAGCGGGGGCTACGAGCAGTACTTC	TRBJ2-7	once	TRBD2	TRBV7-6
CASSPGGLDEQYF	TGCGCCAGCAGCCCGGGGGGATTGGACGAGCAGTACTTC	TRBJ2-7	-	TRBD2	TRBV5-1
CSAVPKGGYTF	TGCAGTGCTGTCCCCAAGGGGGGCTACACCTTC	TRBJ1-2	-	-	TRBV20-1
CASSLMGRTVGGTDTQYF	TGTGCCAGCAGCTTAATGGGGCGTACGGTGGGAGGCACAGATACGCAGTATTTT	TRBJ2-3	-	-	TRBV7-3
CASSEPNGSGELFF	TGTGCCAGCAGCGAACCCAATGGGTCCGGGGAGCTGTTTTTT	TRBJ2-2	-	-	TRBV7-2
CASSDSMNTEAFF	TGTGCCAGTTCAGACAGTATGAACACTGAAGCTTTCTTT	TRBJ1-1	-	-	TRBV19
CASSPGLRETQYF	TGTGCCAGCAGCCCTGGACTACGAGAGACCCAGTACTTC	TRBJ2-5	-	-	TRBV7-8
CASSPRSRDRNNEQFF	TGTGCCAGCTCACCACGAAGCCGGGACAGGAACAATGAGCAGTTCTTC	TRBJ2-1	-	TRBD1	TRBV18
CASSLDRGLNQPQHF	TGTGCCAGCAGCTTAGACAGGGGGCTAAATCAGCCCCAGCATTTT	TRBJ1-5	-	TRBD1	TRBV7-2
CATSRPRDNYEQYF	TGTGCCACCAGCAGACCCCGGGACAACTACGAGCAGTACTTC	TRBJ2-7	-	-	TRBV15